Listed here are 18 T cell receptor beta chains from one sample, sequenced in a study of T cells in Graves' hyperthyroidism and ophthalmopathy. What was amplified from RNA transcripts were TCR beta CDR3 regions. The TCR CDR3 first-round RT-PCR relied on the HTBI primer set. TCRdb re-derived calls from the multiplex PCR reads in MiXCR, one entry per CDR3 protein. The table has 160,000 or so distinct CDR3 sequences, over 7.5% seen once; the top ten hold less than 25%. Sequenced: blood. The receptors come from a young woman with Graves' hyperthyroidism that later progressed to Graves' ophthalmopathy.

This clonotype was seen many times. V and J are TRBV12-3 or TRBV12-4 and TRBJ2-6; no definite D call. The CDR3 length is 13 residues. V was pared by 7 bases and J by 3 bases, with 7 bases between. The CDR3 DNA reads as TGTGCCAGCATGGAGAATGGGGCCAACGTCCTGACTTTC. Encoded protein: CASMENGANVLTF.

In its sample, this clonotype was seen many times. The chain couples TRBV30 to TRBJ1-3; D gene ambiguous. CDR1 is GTSNPN and CDR2 is SVGIG in the germline V gene (reference sequence). With 0 bases removed from V and 4 bases from J, the gap between germline ends came to 10 bases. The CDR3 is 14 amino acids. In nucleotides, the CDR3 is TGTGCCTGGAGTGTTAGACCGCTCGGAAACACCATATATTTT. It translates to CAWSVRPLGNTIYF.

This clonotype was found a few times. The V call is TRBV4-1, the J call TRBJ2-7; 8 bases are shared with TRBD2. This CDR3 comprises 15 residues. Unmatched junction bases numbered 7, after V lost 4 bases and J lost 2 bases. The germline V gene encodes CDR1 MGHRA and CDR2 YSYEKL. The chain's CDR3 is CASSPAGGTTYEQYF. In DNA, the CDR3 is TGCGCCAGCAGCCCCGCGGGAGGTACAACCTACGAGCAGTACTTC.

This clonotype has only a few counts. V and J are TRBV6-5 and TRBJ2-3; D is possibly TRBD2 (5 bases). Germline V gives CDR1 MNHEY, CDR2 SVGAGI. This CDR3 contains 18 residues. Trimming took off 3 bases at V and 0 bases at J, with 19 bases between the two ends. Here the CDR3 reads CASSYVAWGSESTDTQYF. Written as DNA, the CDR3 is TGTGCCAGCAGTTATGTAGCCTGGGGTAGCGAGAGCACAGATACGCAGTATTTT.

This clonotype was counted ten times or more. DNA for the CDR3: TGCGCCAGCAGCCAAGATAACACTGAAGCTTTCTTT. It codes for CASSQDNTEAFF. V gene TRBV4-1 combines with J gene TRBJ1-1; D not certain. Germline CDR1 is MGHRA and CDR2 is YSYEKL. This CDR3 is built from 12 residues. V was clipped by 0 bases and J by 2 bases, with 1 base between them.

In its sample, this clonotype was seen a few times. This chain uses TRBV4-1 with TRBJ2-2, with TRBD2 matching 16 bases. Per germline, CDR1 MGHRA and CDR2 YSYEKL. The CDR3 has 21 residues. The J segment lost 7 bases and the V segment lost 3 bases, leaving 17 bases of the junction unmatched. For the CDR3, the DNA is TGCGCCAGCAGCCATCCAATCGAGGGGACTAGCGGGAGGGCCGGTGACGGGGAGCTGTTTTTT. It translates to CASSHPIEGTSGRAGDGELFF.

This clonotype was recorded at least ten times. This chain uses TRBV20-1 with TRBJ2-5; D is unresolved. The CDR3 consists of 11 residues. Between the trimmed V and J ends, which lost 6 bases and 5 bases, there was a span of 10 bases. Germline V lookup: CDR1 DFQATT, CDR2 SNEGSKA (reference sequence). CDR3 in amino acids: CSASVGETQYF. CDR3 nucleotides: TGCAGTGCATCTGTGGGGGAGACCCAGTACTTC.

This clonotype was counted many times. The chain joins TRBV12-3 or TRBV12-4 to TRBJ1-3; unclear D gene. Trimming took off 5 bases at V and 0 bases at J, with 14 bases between the two ends. The CDR3 has 16 amino acids. CDR3 sequence reads: CASSTRDHYSGNTIYF. The CDR3 DNA reads TGTGCCAGCAGTACGCGGGATCACTACTCTGGAAACACCATATATTTT.

This clonotype was counted ten times or more. The CDR3 bases are TGTGCCAGCAGCTACGGGACAGGGGGATCGGGCGGGGAGCTGTTTTTT. Its translation: CASSYGTGGSGGELFF. The chain combines TRBV7-8 with TRBJ2-2; 11 nucleotides agree with TRBD1. This CDR3 region has 16 residues. V shed 4 bases and J 7 bases; nucleotides not matched to a gene: 8. Germline CDR1 and CDR2: SGHVS and FQNEAQ.

There are many counts of this clonotype. The chain joins TRBV19 to TRBJ2-1; 10 nucleotides agree with TRBD2. The CDR3 consists of 14 residues. Losses at the gene ends were 3 bases for V and 8 bases for J; bases not matched to a gene: 4. CDR1 is LNHDA and CDR2 is SQIVND in the germline V gene (reference sequence). CDR3 amino acids: CASSISSGSYEQFF. CDR3 sequence (DNA): TGTGCCAGTAGTATCTCTAGCGGGAGTTATGAGCAGTTCTTC. Variable domain in full (rest from reference TRBV19 and TRBJ2-1): DGGITQSPKYLFRKEGQNVTLSCEQNLNHDAMYWYRQDPGQGLRLIYYSQIVNDFQKGDIAEGYSVSREKKESFPLTVTSAQKNPTAFYLCASSISSGSYEQFFGPGTRLTVL.

In this sample, this clonotype turned up many times. This chain links TRBV28 with TRBJ1-2; TRBD1 aligns across 11 bases. The junction had 7 bases not matched to a gene; V was cut back by 9 bases and J by 7 bases. This CDR3 is 13 amino acids long. The germline CDR1 and CDR2 sequences are MDHEN and SYDVKM. This CDR3 is CASDSGTGGGYTF. DNA for the CDR3: TGTGCCAGTGACTCCGGGACAGGGGGTGGCTACACCTTC.

This clonotype came up many times. The chain has TRBV7-9 and TRBJ1-5, with a possible D match to TRBD1 (6 bases). V lost 2 bases to trimming and J lost 0 bases, with 8 bases between them. The CDR3 is 15 amino acids. CDR1 is SEHNR and CDR2 is FQNEAQ in the germline V gene (reference sequence). The CDR3 DNA follows: TGTGCCAGCAGCTTACAGGGACATAGCAATCAGCCCCAGCATTTT. It encodes CASSLQGHSNQPQHF.

This clonotype was counted at least ten times. The chain has TRBV7-8 and TRBJ2-5, with 10 bases aligning to TRBD2. CDR1 and CDR2 (germline): SGHVS, FQNEAQ. Trimming took 4 bases from V and 4 from J; bases not matched to a gene: 9. The CDR3 covers 16 residues. CDR3 in DNA: TGTGCCAGCAGCTCCCTCAGCGGGAGGGGAGGAGAGACCCAGTACTTC. The encoded protein is CASSSLSGRGGETQYF. Drawing the rest from reference TRBV7-8 and TRBJ2-5, the complete variable domain is GAGVSQSPRYKVAKRGQDVALRCDPISGHVSLFWYQQALGQGPEFLTYFQNEAQLDKSGLPSDRFFAERPEGSVSTLKIQRTQQEDSAVYLCASSSLSGRGGETQYFGPGTRLLVL.

Concerning this clonotype: Sequence at one end of the junction differs from germline and may be a read error. The V gene is TRBV19, the J gene TRBJ1-6, with D tentatively TRBD1 (5 bases). This CDR3 has 15 amino acids. Germline V lookup: CDR1 LNHDA, CDR2 SQIVND (reference sequence). The CDR3 sequence: CASSATDNLESPPHF. CDR3 nucleotides: TGTGCCAGTAGTGCGACAGATAACCTAGAATCACCCCCCCACTTT.

A remark on this clonotype: The junction differs from germline at one of its ends, possibly a read error. The chain joins TRBV19 to TRBJ1-5, with TRBD1 matching over 10 bases. CDR1 is LNHDA and CDR2 is SQIVND in the germline V gene (reference sequence). The CDR3 loop spans 15 amino acids. CDR3 protein: CAGSPGTGANQPQHF. The CDR3 DNA sequence: TGTGCCGGTAGTCCGGGGACAGGGGCAAATCAGCCCCAGCATTTT.

As to this clonotype: A much larger clone differs by one base, so this may be a read error. The genes are TRBV5-1 and TRBJ2-1; TRBD2 might be the D (6 bases). CDR3 length: 16 amino acids. Germline V gene data show CDR1 as SGHRS and CDR2 as YFSETQ. The CDR3 spells CASSLGYREEYSEQFF. The CDR3 nucleotides are TGCGCCAGCAGCCTTGGATATAGGGAGGAGTACAGTGAGCAGTTCTTC. Full variable domain (missing parts from reference TRBV5-1 and TRBJ2-1): KAGVTQTPRYLIKTRGQQVTLSCSPISGHRSVSWYQQTPGQGLQFLFEYFSETQRNKGNFPGRFSGRQFSNSRSEMNVSTLELGDSALYLCASSLGYREEYSEQFFGPGTRLTVL.

The sample holds a few counts of this clonotype. At one boundary the junction diverges from the germline segment, which might be a read error. The chain carries TRBV15 and TRBJ1-1, with 7 positions matching TRBD1. CDR3 length: 14 amino acids. Germline V gives CDR1 LNHNV, CDR2 YYDKDF (reference sequence). CDR3 DNA: TGTACCACCAGCAGAGGGACAGCGAACACTGAAGCTTTCTTT. Encoded protein: CTTSRGTANTEAFF.

This clonotype was seen many times. The chain has TRBV20-1 and TRBJ1-1; 9 positions match TRBD1. With 5 bases clipped from V and 5 bases from J, the junction kept 6 bases outside the gene matches. CDR3 length equals 13 residues. CDR1 DFQATT and CDR2 SNEGSKA come from the germline V gene (reference sequence). The CDR3 protein is CSARATGGTEAFF. The CDR3 DNA sequence: TGCAGTGCTCGGGCGACAGGGGGAACTGAAGCTTTCTTT.